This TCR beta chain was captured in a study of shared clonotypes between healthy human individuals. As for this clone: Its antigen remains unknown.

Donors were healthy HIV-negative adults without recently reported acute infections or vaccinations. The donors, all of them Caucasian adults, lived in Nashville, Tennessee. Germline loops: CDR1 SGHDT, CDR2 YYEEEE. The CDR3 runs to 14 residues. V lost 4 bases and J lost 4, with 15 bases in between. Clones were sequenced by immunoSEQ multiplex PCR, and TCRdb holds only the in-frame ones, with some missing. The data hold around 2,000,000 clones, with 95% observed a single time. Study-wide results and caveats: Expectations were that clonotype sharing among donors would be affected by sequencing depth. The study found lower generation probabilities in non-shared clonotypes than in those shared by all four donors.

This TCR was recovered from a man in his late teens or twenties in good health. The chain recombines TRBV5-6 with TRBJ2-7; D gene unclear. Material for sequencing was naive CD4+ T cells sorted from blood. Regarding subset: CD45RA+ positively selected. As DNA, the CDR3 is TGTGCCAGCAGCCACCCTCCGGCCAAATACGAGCAGTACTTC. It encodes CASSHPPAKYEQYF.